The 24 T cell receptor beta chains given below trace back to one sample, sequenced in a study of blood T cell repertoires in COVID-19. Some clones are missing from TCRdb's copy, which holds only in-frame ones; the method was immunoSEQ multiplex PCR. The table has hundreds of thousands of clones, over 75% seen once. Material: PBMCs or T cells enriched from blood (not recorded which). The receptors shown here come from a woman aged 25-40 years who had recovered from COVID-19.

The chain carries TRBV11-2 and TRBJ2-3; TRBD2 agrees at 7 bases. Germline loops: CDR1 SGHAT, CDR2 FQNNGV. V shed 2 bases, J shed 2 bases, and the junction held 7 bases outside the gene matches. CDR3 length equals 16 residues. Here the CDR3 reads CASSLPQAGLTDTQYF. DNA for the CDR3: TGTGCCAGCAGCTTACCCCAAGCGGGACTCACAGATACGCAGTATTTT.

The chain has TRBV5-6 and TRBJ2-1, with D possibly TRBD1 on 5 matching bases. The CDR3 is 17 amino acids. Germline CDR1 SGHDT, CDR2 YYEEEE. Trimming pared 3 bases from V and 2 bases from J, leaving 18 bases between. In nucleotides, the CDR3 is TGTGCCAGCAGCTCTGGGGCCAGGCAAAACCCCTACAATGAGCAGTTCTTC. As protein: CASSSGARQNPYNEQFF.

This CDR3 is CASSPFRLGGREGNQPQHF. In DNA, the CDR3 is TGCGCCAGCAGCCCCTTTCGTTTGGGCGGCAGGGAGGGCAATCAGCCCCAGCATTTT. This chain joins TRBV4-1 and TRBJ1-5, with a possible D match to TRBD1 (5 bases). V was clipped by 4 bases and J by 2 bases, with 24 bases between them. CDR1 MGHRA and CDR2 YSYEKL come from the germline V gene. The CDR3 runs 19 residues.

V gene TRBV28 combines with J gene TRBJ2-3; 7 bases are a match to TRBD2. After removal of 4 bases from V and 8 bases from J, the junction contained 15 bases not matched to a gene. CDR1 and CDR2 from the germline V gene are MDHEN and SYDVKM. The CDR3 is 16 residues long. Written as DNA, the CDR3 is TGTGCCAGCAGTTCGCCCCCGAAGACGACTAGCTTTACGCAGTATTTT. Residues: CASSSPPKTTSFTQYF.

The V gene is TRBV9, the J gene TRBJ1-3; the D is unclear. V lost 2 bases and J lost 2, with 5 bases in between. This CDR3 has 13 residues. Germline V CDR1 and CDR2: SGDLS, YYNGEE. The CDR3 DNA reads as TGTGCCAGCAGCGTTACTACTGGAAACACCATATATTTT. Amino acids: CASSVTTGNTIYF.

The gene calls are TRBV4-1 and TRBJ1-1, with unresolved D. The CDR3 extends over 12 amino acids. The germline gives CDR1 MGHRA, CDR2 YSYEKL. V was trimmed by 2 bases and J by 14 bases, leaving 15 bases between them. The CDR3: CASSQFDDTEFF. CDR3 bases: TGCGCCAGCAGCCAATTTGACGATACGGAGTTCTTT.

The chain carries TRBV7-2 and TRBJ2-1; no clear D gene. Germline lookup yields CDR1 SGHTA and CDR2 FQGNSA. The V end was cut by 6 bases, the J end by 6 bases, with 24 bases between. The CDR3 loop spans 17 amino acids. The CDR3 bases are TGTGCCAGCAGTCTCCTTTGGTCCAGCGCGAGGTCCAATGAGCAGTTCTTC. This gives the protein CASSLLWSSARSNEQFF.

The chain links TRBV7-9 to TRBJ1-4; 8 nucleotides match TRBD1. The CDR3 runs 15 residues. The germline CDR1 and CDR2 sequences are SEHNR and FQNEAQ (reference sequence). Trimming cost V 6 bases and J 5 bases; bases outside gene matches: 8. CDR3 nucleotide sequence: TGTGCCAGCAGTCCCCCGGGACAGGAAAATGAAAAACTGTTTTTT. It is translated as CASSPPGQENEKLFF. Based on the CDR3 plus reference TRBV7-9 and TRBJ1-4, the full variable domain is DTGVSQNPRHKITKRGQNVTFRCDPISEHNRLYWYRQTLGQGPEFLTYFQNEAQLEKSRLLSDRFSAERPKGSFSTLEIQRTEQGDSAMYLCASSPPGQENEKLFFGSGTQLSVL.

V usage is TRBV5-4 and J usage is TRBJ2-2; D may be TRBD1 (8 bases). Trimming pared 3 bases from V and 2 bases from J, leaving 14 bases between. This CDR3 is built from 16 residues. Germline loops: CDR1 SGHNT, CDR2 YYREEE (reference sequence). The CDR3: CASSYRGGFNTGELFF. The CDR3 DNA is TGTGCCAGCAGCTACAGGGGGGGATTTAACACCGGGGAGCTGTTTTTT.

This sequence joins TRBV2 and TRBJ2-5; possibly TRBD2 for D (6 bases). CDR1 SNHLY and CDR2 FYNNEI come from the germline V gene. This CDR3 has 13 residues. Trimming cost V 7 bases and J 6 bases, with 15 bases left between them. The CDR3 is CASTAWGVQTQYF. CDR3 nucleotides: TGTGCCAGCACCGCATGGGGGGTTCAGACCCAGTACTTC.

This clone appeared a single time. The chain employs TRBV5-6 and TRBJ2-7; TRBD1 agrees at 9 bases. Germline lookup yields CDR1 SGHDT and CDR2 YYEEEE. This CDR3 contains 15 residues. V lost 4 bases to trimming and J lost 6 bases; unmatched junction nucleotides: 11. The CDR3 sequence is CASSLPGTGKGEQYF. CDR3 in DNA: TGTGCCAGCAGCCTCCCCGGGACAGGGAAAGGCGAGCAGTACTTC.

The chain uses TRBV6-5 and TRBJ1-1, with D hard to call. Germline V gene lookup returns CDR1 MNHEY and CDR2 SVGAGI. This CDR3 has 12 amino acids. V lost 2 bases to trimming and J lost 3 bases, with 4 bases between them. The CDR3 sequence: CASSYRDTEAFF. The CDR3 bases are TGTGCCAGCAGTTACCGGGACACTGAAGCTTTCTTT.

This chain links TRBV5-1 with TRBJ2-7, with D possibly matching TRBD1 (6 bases). Trimming removed 0 bases from V and 7 bases from J, with 14 bases in between. The V gene's germline CDR1 is SGHRS and CDR2 YFSETQ. This CDR3 is 14 amino acids long. For the CDR3, the DNA is TGCGCCAGCAGCTTGGCACAGGGAATGTGGGAGCAGTACTTC. Its protein product is CASSLAQGMWEQYF.

The rearrangement links TRBV15 to TRBJ2-3; possibly TRBD1 for D (5 bases). Per the germline V gene, CDR1 is LNHNV and CDR2 is YYDKDF (reference sequence). Trimming pared 3 bases from V and 2 bases from J, leaving 15 bases between. The CDR3 has 16 residues. CDR3 DNA: TGTGCCACCAGCAGGACCCCGGGTGGGGCCACAGATACGCAGTATTTT. Translation: CATSRTPGGATDTQYF.

This clone was picked up a small number of times. V and J are TRBV19 and TRBJ2-7; tentatively, D is TRBD1 (5 bases). The CDR3 length is 14 residues. Trimming removed 5 bases at V and 6 bases at J, with 17 bases between. The germline gives CDR1 LNHDA, CDR2 SQIVND (reference sequence). This CDR3 reads CASSFGRVASEQYF. CDR3 nucleotides: TGTGCCAGTAGTTTCGGCAGGGTCGCGTCCGAGCAGTACTTC.

The gene calls are TRBV7-9 and TRBJ2-7; 11 bases line up with TRBD2. With 4 bases clipped from V and 0 bases from J, the junction kept 8 bases outside the gene matches. Germline-derived CDR1 and CDR2 are SEHNR and FQNEAQ (reference sequence). The CDR3 totals 17 residues. As DNA, the CDR3 is TGTGCCAGCAGCTCACCGGGACTAGCGGCAAGCTCCTACGAGCAGTACTTC. Translated: CASSSPGLAASSYEQYF.

The chain employs TRBV25-1 and TRBJ1-2, with D maybe TRBD1 (6 bases). Trimming took 1 base from V and 3 from J, leaving 12 bases between them. Germline values: CDR1 MGHDK, CDR2 SYGVNS. This CDR3 contains 15 residues. CDR3 DNA: TGTGCCAGCAGTGAATTAACAGGGTATGACTATGGCTACACCTTC. Residues: CASSELTGYDYGYTF.

The J gene is TRBJ2-7, the V gene TRBV9; tentative D call: TRBD2 (6 bases). Trimming removed 0 bases from V and 2 bases from J, with 9 bases in between. There are 14 residues in the CDR3. Looked up from germline, CDR1 is SGDLS and CDR2 is YYNGEE. The CDR3 nucleotides read TGTGCCAGCAGCGTAGGCGGGGCGGCCTACGAGCAGTACTTC. Its protein product is CASSVGGAAYEQYF. The full variable domain, with the rest looked up from reference TRBV9 and TRBJ2-7, is DSGVTQTPKHLITATGQRVTLRCSPRSGDLSVYWYQQSLDQGLQFLIQYYNGEERAKGNILERFSAQQFPDLHSELNLSSLELGDSALYFCASSVGGAAYEQYFGPGTRLTVT.

This clone showed up just once. This chain connects TRBV28 to TRBJ1-6; a possible D gene is TRBD1 (5 bases). The V end lost 5 bases, the J end lost 7 bases, and 12 bases lay between the germline ends. The CDR3 is made up of 14 amino acids. CDR1 MDHEN and CDR2 SYDVKM come from the germline V gene. Here the CDR3 DNA reads TGTGCCAGCAGTCGACAGCTCTTCAATTCACCCCTCCACTTT. Its translation: CASSRQLFNSPLHF.

The chain couples TRBV4-3 to TRBJ2-1; tentatively, D is TRBD2 (6 bases). Trimming pared 4 bases from V and 10 bases from J, leaving 17 bases between. The CDR3 is 14 residues long. Germline V lookup: CDR1 LGHNA, CDR2 YSLEER. The CDR3 spells CASSRGSNAGEQFF. Written as DNA, the CDR3 is TGCGCCAGCAGCCGCGGGTCCAACGCGGGGGAGCAGTTCTTC.

The chain couples TRBV4-1 to TRBJ2-1; 10 bases fit TRBD2. The CDR3 is 15 residues long. The junction had 7 bases not matched to a gene; V was cut back by 1 base and J by 10 bases. Germline V gives CDR1 MGHRA, CDR2 YSYEKL. CDR3 DNA: TGCGCCAGCAGCCAAGTCAAGACTAGCGGGCTAGAGCAGTTCTTC. Its translation is CASSQVKTSGLEQFF.

J is TRBJ2-5 and V is TRBV7-9; the match to TRBD1 covers 10 bases. The CDR3 length is 14 residues. The ends lost 5 bases at V and 5 bases at J; junction bases unmatched: 5. Looked up from germline, CDR1 is SEHNR and CDR2 is FQNEAQ (reference sequence). CDR3: CASSGQGERETQYF. The CDR3 nucleotides read TGTGCCAGCAGCGGACAGGGGGAGAGGGAGACCCAGTACTTC.

The genes are TRBV25-1 and TRBJ2-5, with 10 bases aligning to TRBD2. CDR3 size: 14 residues. J gave up 4 bases and V 6 bases, and 5 bases lay outside the gene matches. Germline-derived CDR1 and CDR2 are MGHDK and SYGVNS. The CDR3 loop reads CASRAGGIRETQYF. In DNA, the CDR3 is TGTGCCAGCAGAGCGGGGGGGATTCGAGAGACCCAGTACTTC.

The chain uses TRBV19 and TRBJ2-3; D ambiguous. Germline V gene data show CDR1 as LNHDA and CDR2 as SQIVND (reference sequence). Trimming removed 5 bases from V and 5 bases from J, with 17 bases in between. The CDR3 is 15 residues long. The CDR3 reads CASSLSEFFVDTQYF. CDR3 sequence (DNA): TGTGCCAGTAGTCTAAGTGAGTTCTTCGTAGATACGCAGTATTTT.